What follows are 28 T cell receptor beta chains derived from one specimen sequenced in a study of T-cell memory formation after mild COVID-19 (dated by TCRdb to 2020 to 2022). Library prep was done by 5' RACE. This sample was sequenced with an Illumina NovaSeq 6000. In TCRdb, the public reads were trimmed at Q25 with fastp and aligned with MiXCR, with productive beta chains retained. CDR3 protein sequences are deduplicated, and each keeps its most common genes and DNA. Across this sample there are 130,000 to 150,000 distinct CDR3 sequences, with around 5.8% seen only once. Approximately 2% of the sample is held by the ten biggest clonotypes. Sequencing was done on a sample of PBMCs or a T cell subset sorted from them (not recorded which). The receptors stem from an adult woman who had mild COVID-19 (a few samples of this study predate the infection). The sample titles of this study are shuffled in the database, so cell type and time point are left out; the donor was told from shared clones.

Only a few counts were recorded for this clonotype. The CDR3 region has the DNA TGTGCCAGCAGCCAAGTCGGGAAGCAGTATTTT. Its translation: CASSQVGKQYF. The genes are TRBV14 and TRBJ2-3; D is possibly TRBD2 (5 bases). The germline V and J ends were trimmed by 1 base and 11 bases, with 7 bases remaining between them. Germline values: CDR1 SGHDN, CDR2 FVKESK. The CDR3 runs to 11 residues. Combining the CDR3 with reference TRBV14 and TRBJ2-3 gives the whole variable domain EAGVTQFPSHSVIEKGQTVTLRCDPISGHDNLYWYRRVMGKEIKFLLHFVKESKQDESGMPNNRFLAERTGGTYSTLKVQPAELEDSGVYFCASSQVGKQYFGPGTRLTVL.

The chain couples TRBV9 to TRBJ2-7; 10 bases agree with TRBD2. Trimming cost V 0 bases and J 7 bases; bases outside gene matches: 7. This CDR3 comprises 15 residues. Germline V lookup: CDR1 SGDLS, CDR2 YYNGEE. The CDR3 DNA sequence: TGTGCCAGCAGCGTAGAGGCTAGCGGGGGCCGGGAGCAGTACTTC. It translates to CASSVEASGGREQYF. Complete variable domain (other parts from reference TRBV9 and TRBJ2-7): DSGVTQTPKHLITATGQRVTLRCSPRSGDLSVYWYQQSLDQGLQFLIQYYNGEERAKGNILERFSAQQFPDLHSELNLSSLELGDSALYFCASSVEASGGREQYFGPGTRLTVT.

This clonotype was seen ten or more times. The chain recombines TRBV30 with TRBJ2-3; tentative D call: TRBD1 (7 bases). With 2 bases removed from V and 10 bases from J, the gap between germline ends came to 19 bases. The germline gives CDR1 GTSNPN, CDR2 SVGIG (reference sequence). The CDR3 is made up of 14 amino acids. This CDR3 is CAWSIQGRGFPQYF. CDR3 DNA: TGTGCCTGGAGTATACAGGGGCGGGGATTTCCGCAGTATTTT.

This clonotype was found a few times. The J gene is TRBJ2-3, the V gene TRBV5-4; D may be TRBD2 (5 bases). The CDR3 consists of 13 residues. Trimming stripped 1 base from V and 4 bases from J, with 7 bases between. Germline CDR1 and CDR2: SGHNT and YYREEE (reference sequence). CDR3 DNA: TGTGCCAGCAGCTTGAAAGCGGCAGATACGCAGTATTTT. Protein: CASSLKAADTQYF.

This clonotype has a count of ten or more. This chain joins TRBV10-3 and TRBJ2-7; tentatively, D is TRBD1 (6 bases). V was shortened by 10 bases and J by 4 bases, with 17 bases between the two germline ends. There are 13 residues in the CDR3. The germline gives CDR1 ENHRY, CDR2 SYGVKD. CDR3 sequence (DNA): TGTGCCAGCACCGGGACACCTACTTACGAGCAGTACTTC. Its protein product is CASTGTPTYEQYF.

The rearrangement joins TRBV7-2 to TRBJ2-7; D possibly matches TRBD1 or TRBD2 (5 bases each). The V gene's germline CDR1 is SGHTA and CDR2 FQGNSA. Trimming removed 2 bases from V and 2 bases from J, with 10 bases in between. This CDR3 contains 14 residues. CDR3: CASSLTRGAYEQYF. In nucleotides, the CDR3 is TGTGCCAGCAGCTTAACGAGGGGTGCCTACGAGCAGTACTTC.

This clonotype came up many times. This chain uses TRBV7-2 with TRBJ2-7; TRBD2 aligns across 10 bases. Germline CDR1 and CDR2: SGHTA and FQGNSA. CDR3 length equals 15 residues. V dropped 2 bases and J dropped 4; count of bases not matched to a gene: 5. The DNA for the CDR3 is TGTGCCAGCAGCTTACCCGGGACTAGCGCGTACGAGCAGTACTTC. Translated: CASSLPGTSAYEQYF.

This clonotype was counted at least ten times. The chain is built from TRBV2 and TRBJ2-2, with D uncertain. This CDR3 is built from 13 residues. Germline CDR1 reads SNHLY; CDR2 reads FYNNEI. Trimming left V 8 bases short and J 3 bases short, with 10 bases between. The CDR3 nucleotides read TGTGCCAGCGTCAGGACCTACACCGGGGAGCTGTTTTTT. This codes for CASVRTYTGELFF.

In this sample, this clonotype turned up many times. This chain uses TRBV6-2 or TRBV6-3 with TRBJ2-7, with 10 bases lining up with TRBD2. This CDR3 contains 16 residues. Per germline, CDR1 MNHEY and CDR2 SVGEGT. J lost 5 bases, V lost 2 bases, and 9 bases had no gene match. This chain's CDR3 is CASSYPLTSGKDEQYF. CDR3 bases: TGTGCCAGCAGTTACCCCCTAACTAGCGGGAAGGACGAGCAGTACTTC.

This clonotype was seen more than once but under ten times. The chain's CDR3 is CASKAGRSNTGELFF. The CDR3 coding sequence is TGTGCCAGTAAGGCCGGACGATCAAACACCGGGGAGCTGTTTTTT. The V and J genes are TRBV19 and TRBJ2-2; D gene uncertain. V lost 7 bases and J 2 bases, leaving 14 bases between the germline ends. Germline lookup yields CDR1 LNHDA and CDR2 SQIVND (reference sequence). There are 15 residues in the CDR3.

This clonotype was recorded at least ten times. The rearrangement links TRBV5-1 to TRBJ1-2; 10 nucleotides agree with TRBD1. V was clipped by 0 bases and J by 12 bases; unmatched bases: 14. The CDR3 length is 16 residues. From germline, CDR1 is SGHRS and CDR2 YFSETQ. CDR3: CASSLEGAGTGVGHTF. The CDR3 DNA sequence: TGCGCCAGCAGCTTGGAGGGTGCTGGGACAGGGGTCGGCCACACCTTC.

V and J are TRBV12-3 or TRBV12-4 and TRBJ2-7; 8 bases align to TRBD2. Trimming removed 3 bases from V and 1 base from J; junction bases left unmatched: 2. The CDR3 is made up of 14 amino acids. The CDR3 DNA reads as TGTGCCAGCAGTTTTCGCGGGAGGTCCTACGAGCAGTACTTC. Its translation is CASSFRGRSYEQYF.

The rearrangement links TRBV29-1 to TRBJ2-7; 9 bases agree with TRBD1. V lost 2 bases, J lost 2 bases, and 16 bases stayed unmatched. This CDR3 is 18 amino acids long. CDR1 SQVTM and CDR2 ANQGSEA come from the germline V gene. CDR3 sequence: CSVESAPSGQGRAYEQYF. The CDR3 nucleotides read TGCAGCGTTGAAAGTGCCCCTTCGGGACAGGGTAGGGCCTACGAGCAGTACTTC.

At least ten counts were recorded for this clonotype. The chain couples TRBV5-1 to TRBJ2-1; D gene ambiguous. The CDR3 has 15 residues. The V end was cut by 0 bases, the J end by 0 bases, with 7 bases between. In germline, CDR1 is SGHRS, CDR2 YFSETQ. The CDR3 loop is CASSLEGFSYNEQFF. The CDR3 nucleotides read TGCGCCAGCAGCTTGGAGGGTTTCTCCTACAATGAGCAGTTCTTC. The whole variable domain, filled in from reference TRBV5-1 and TRBJ2-1, reads KAGVTQTPRYLIKTRGQQVTLSCSPISGHRSVSWYQQTPGQGLQFLFEYFSETQRNKGNFPGRFSGRQFSNSRSEMNVSTLELGDSALYLCASSLEGFSYNEQFFGPGTRLTVL.

This clonotype was found many times. The J gene is TRBJ2-2, the V gene TRBV4-1, with 8 bases fitting TRBD1. This CDR3 spans 18 amino acids. Germline CDR1 reads MGHRA; CDR2 reads YSYEKL. With V trimmed by 1 base and J by 2 bases, 9 bases remained unmatched. The CDR3 DNA reads TGCGCCAGCAGCCAAGCACCGGGACAGGCAAATAACACCGGGGAGCTGTTTTTT. It is translated as CASSQAPGQANNTGELFF.

This clonotype was observed many times. This sequence joins TRBV5-5 and TRBJ2-2; weak D call: TRBD1 (5 bases). Germline CDR1 reads SGHKS; CDR2 reads YYEKEE (reference sequence). The CDR3 runs to 15 residues. Trimming left V 0 bases short and J 6 bases short, with 12 bases between. CDR3 sequence: CASSLARVNPGELFF. For the CDR3, the DNA is TGTGCCAGCAGCTTGGCCAGGGTGAATCCCGGGGAGCTGTTTTTT.

V is TRBV5-1 and J is TRBJ2-5; D is possibly TRBD1 (6 bases). Looked up from germline, CDR1 is SGHRS and CDR2 is YFSETQ. CDR3 length equals 15 residues. The V end was cut by 2 bases, the J end by 2 bases, with 13 bases between. CDR3 sequence (DNA): TGCGCCAGCAGCTTCCTACAGGGCAGGCAAGAGACCCAGTACTTC. Translated: CASSFLQGRQETQYF.

This clonotype was recorded many times. The chain has TRBV30 and TRBJ2-5; 12 bases are a match to TRBD1. Germline trimming cut 3 bases from V and 5 bases from J; bases unmatched to any gene: 7. Germline CDR1 reads GTSNPN; CDR2 reads SVGIG (reference sequence). CDR3 length equals 15 residues. The CDR3 here is CAWSEGQGAFETQYF. In nucleotides, the CDR3 is TGTGCCTGGAGCGAGGGACAGGGGGCATTCGAGACCCAGTACTTC.

This clonotype occurred once. The J gene is TRBJ2-7, the V gene TRBV24-1; TRBD2 aligns across 8 bases. The CDR3 extends over 14 amino acids. V shed 12 bases, J shed 6 bases, and the junction held 15 bases outside the gene matches. The V gene's germline CDR1 is KGHDR and CDR2 SFDVKD. CDR3 sequence (DNA): TGTGCCCTAAAACCTCCCAGCGGGAGTTGCGAGCAGTACTTC. This translates into CALKPPSGSCEQYF.

This clonotype was recorded at least ten times. This chain uses TRBV15 with TRBJ2-1; 10 bases line up with TRBD2. CDR3 length: 16 amino acids. Germline CDR1 and CDR2: LNHNV and YYDKDF (reference sequence). V lost 6 bases and J lost 2; bases outside the gene matches: 7. CDR3 region: CATRRDLAGAYNEQFF. DNA of the CDR3: TGTGCCACCAGACGAGACCTAGCGGGGGCCTACAATGAGCAGTTCTTC.

In its sample, this clonotype was seen many times. The rearrangement links TRBV15 to TRBJ2-3; the match to TRBD2 covers 12 bases. The CDR3 is 16 amino acids. CDR1 LNHNV and CDR2 YYDKDF come from the germline V gene (reference sequence). V lost 5 bases, J lost 6 bases, and 9 bases stayed unmatched. CDR3 protein: CATSSRLAGARDTQYF. In DNA, the CDR3 is TGTGCCACCAGCTCACGACTAGCGGGGGCCCGGGATACGCAGTATTTT.

The V gene is TRBV6-5, the J gene TRBJ2-6; D not resolved. The CDR3 runs to 13 residues. From germline, CDR1 is MNHEY and CDR2 SVGAGI. V was pared by 6 bases and J by 4 bases, with 7 bases between. CDR3 sequence: CASRRVGANVLTF. CDR3 in DNA: TGTGCCAGCAGACGGGTCGGGGCCAACGTCCTGACTTTC.

The chain recombines TRBV27 with TRBJ2-7; 7 bases line up with TRBD1. Germline V gene lookup returns CDR1 MNHEY and CDR2 SMNVEV (reference sequence). This CDR3 contains 15 residues. V lost 6 bases and J lost 9; bases outside the gene matches: 17. This chain's CDR3 is CASSPLGQEFIRQYF. The CDR3 DNA reads as TGTGCCAGCAGCCCTTTAGGACAGGAGTTTATCAGGCAGTACTTC.

This clonotype was detected many times. The J gene is TRBJ1-4, the V gene TRBV15, with 7 bases lining up with TRBD1. Germline assignment: CDR1 LNHNV and CDR2 YYDKDF (reference sequence). The CDR3 is 12 amino acids. Trimming at V came to 2 bases and at J to 15 bases, leaving 6 bases not matched to a gene. The CDR3, as DNA: TGTGCCACCAGCAGACAGACAGGGCGGTTGTTTTTT. Translated, it gives CATSRQTGRLFF.

This clonotype was picked up many times. V gene TRBV29-1 combines with J gene TRBJ1-2; 11 bases align to TRBD1. Trimming cost V 6 bases and J 1 base; bases outside gene matches: 10. Per germline, CDR1 SQVTM and CDR2 ANQGSEA. The CDR3 is 16 amino acids. The CDR3 coding sequence is TGCAGCGTCCGGGACAGGGGGATCAGTGGTAACTATGGCTACACCTTC. It is translated as CSVRDRGISGNYGYTF.

This chain joins TRBV7-9 and TRBJ1-2, with a possible D match to TRBD1 (5 bases). Trimming took off 5 bases at V and 7 bases at J, with 14 bases between the two ends. The CDR3 has 13 residues. CDR1 is SEHNR, CDR2 FQNEAQ, per germline (reference sequence). The CDR3 sequence is CASSPGTPCGYTF. As DNA, the CDR3 is TGTGCCAGCAGCCCAGGGACGCCCTGTGGCTACACCTTC.

This clonotype was observed at least ten times. CDR3 nucleotide sequence: TGTGCCAGTAGTCCGGACAGGGGGTTGTCCTACGAGCAGTACTTC. Residues: CASSPDRGLSYEQYF. The rearrangement uses TRBV19 and TRBJ2-7; TRBD1 matches 10 bases. The germline V gene encodes CDR1 LNHDA and CDR2 SQIVND (reference sequence). CDR3 length equals 15 residues. V dropped 5 bases and J dropped 1; count of bases not matched to a gene: 5.

The chain is built from TRBV5-5 and TRBJ2-7, with D possibly being TRBD1 or TRBD2 (5 bases each). The CDR3 contains 15 residues. CDR1 SGHKS and CDR2 YYEKEE come from the germline V gene (reference sequence). V dropped 0 bases and J dropped 1 base, with 11 bases sitting between them. The CDR3 DNA is TGTGCCAGCAGCTTGGTATCAGGGAGATCCTACGAGCAGTACTTC. Protein: CASSLVSGRSYEQYF.